These T cell receptor beta chains were read from a single sample in a study of spatial heterogeneity in lung cancer. TCRdb ran MiXCR on the 5' RACE reads and lists one entry per CDR3 protein. The sample comprises 12,000 to 15,000 distinct CDR3 sequences, approximately 8.5% of which are singletons, and approximately 36% rests with the top ten. The input for sequencing was PBMCs, taken at surgery. These receptors came from a female donor with early-stage non-small cell lung cancer. Each CDR3 is given with its conserved first and last residue. The order of the fields is V gene, clone size, CDR3 length, J gene, D gene, CDR3 protein, CDR3 DNA. A D gene is named only where the DNA matches it firmly. Size values are once, few and many counts, or a class for expanded clones, and some rows have none.

TRBV7-9	NA	12	TRBJ2-5	NA	CASRQEGETQYF	TGTGCCAGCAGACAGGAGGGAGAGACCCAGTACTTC
TRBV6-4	many	15	TRBJ2-2	TRBD1	CASSALQGDTGELFF	TGTGCCAGCAGTGCCCTACAGGGGGACACCGGGGAGCTGTTTTTT
TRBV19	many	14	TRBJ1-3	NA	CASSKRTAGNTIYF	TGTGCCAGTAGTAAGAGGACAGCTGGAAACACCATATATTTT
TRBV9	many	14	TRBJ1-3	NA	CASSSGLSGNTIYF	TGTGCCAGCAGCTCCGGGCTCTCTGGAAACACCATATATTTT
TRBV9	many	15	TRBJ1-1	TRBD1	CASSVQGASITEAFF	TGTGCCAGCTCTGTGCAGGGGGCGTCTATCACTGAAGCTTTCTTT
TRBV5-1	many	14	TRBJ2-1	NA	CASSFRDSYNEQFF	TGCGCCAGCAGCTTTCGGGACTCCTACAATGAGCAGTTCTTC
TRBV6-5	many	13	TRBJ2-3	TRBD1	CASSTGGADTQYF	TGTGCCAGCAGTACAGGGGGCGCAGATACGCAGTATTTT
TRBV7-6	many	17	TRBJ2-2	TRBD1	CASSPTGTGFHTGELFF	TGTGCCAGCAGTCCTACCGGGACAGGTTTCCACACCGGGGAGCTGTTTTTT
TRBV19	few	17	TRBJ2-2	TRBD1	CASSSRQGAVRNGELFF	TGTGCCAGTAGTTCGCGACAGGGGGCAGTGAGAAACGGGGAGCTGTTTTTT
TRBV4-3	few	13	TRBJ1-2	NA	CASSQEVRYGYTF	TGCGCCAGCAGCCAAGAAGTCCGATATGGCTACACCTTC
TRBV7-9	many	15	TRBJ1-4	NA	CASSRYQGTNEKLFF	TGTGCCAGCAGTCGGTATCAGGGCACTAATGAAAAACTGTTTTTT
TRBV20-1	NA	13	TRBJ2-3	NA	CSASGTFTDTQYF	TGCAGTGCTAGTGGGACTTTCACAGATACGCAGTATTTT
TRBV20-1	medium-sized	13	TRBJ1-1	TRBD1	CSARALDRGEAFF	TGCAGTGCTAGGGCCCTGGACAGGGGCGAAGCTTTCTTT
TRBV18	many	15	TRBJ2-7	NA	CASSPRWAVANEQYF	TGTGCCAGCTCCCCCCGATGGGCGGTCGCCAACGAGCAGTACTTC
TRBV7-6	many	12	TRBJ1-1	TRBD1	CASSFGQGEAFF	TGTGCCAGCAGCTTCGGACAGGGCGAAGCTTTCTTT
TRBV28	many	15	TRBJ2-1	NA	CASSSPGEGRNEQFF	TGTGCCAGCAGCTCCCCCGGGGAAGGGAGAAATGAGCAGTTCTTC
TRBV9	few	14	TRBJ2-3	NA	CASSVDGFTDTQYF	TGTGCCAGCAGCGTAGACGGGTTCACAGATACGCAGTATTTT
TRBV5-4	many	15	TRBJ2-3	TRBD1	CASSRGQGSTDTQYF	TGTGCCAGCAGCCGGGGACAGGGCAGCACAGATACGCAGTATTTT
TRBV9	many	13	TRBJ1-1	NA	CASSTGVNTEAFF	TGTGCCAGCAGCACGGGAGTGAACACTGAAGCTTTCTTT
TRBV14	NA	14	TRBJ1-1	NA	CASSQLGGPTEAFF	TGTGCCAGCAGCCAATTAGGGGGGCCTACTGAAGCTTTCTTT
TRBV19	many	11	TRBJ1-1	NA	CAVGTGAEAFF	TGTGCCGTCGGGACCGGGGCTGAAGCTTTCTTT
TRBV3-1	few	14	TRBJ1-5	NA	CASSQDSGGQPQHF	TGTGCCAGCAGCCAAGATTCCGGGGGTCAGCCCCAGCATTTT
TRBV6-6	many	12	TRBJ2-7	NA	CASGRDHYEQYF	TGTGCCAGCGGTCGGGACCACTACGAGCAGTACTTC
TRBV10-3	many	15	TRBJ2-3	NA	CAISVNGVKTDTQYF	TGTGCCATCAGTGTGAATGGAGTTAAGACAGATACGCAGTATTTT
TRBV30	NA	14	TRBJ2-2	NA	CAWSKVVGSGELFF	TGTGCCTGGAGTAAGGTAGTGGGGTCCGGGGAGCTGTTTTTT
TRBV7-9	many	15	TRBJ2-1	TRBD2	CASSLVTSGIDEQFF	TGTGCCAGCAGCTTAGTGACTAGCGGGATCGATGAGCAGTTCTTC
TRBV19	many	16	TRBJ2-5	TRBD1	CASSMGPGQYQETQYF	TGTGCCAGTAGTATGGGGCCGGGACAGTACCAAGAGACCCAGTACTTC
TRBV27	few	16	TRBJ2-7	TRBD2	CASSLIAGEISYEQYF	TGTGCCAGCAGTCTTATAGCGGGAGAAATCTCCTACGAGCAGTACTTC